The table lists the clone carrying this T cell receptor beta chain with a count of one. Its antigen is as yet unknown. The entry originates in a study of cytomegalovirus exposure and HLA in healthy donors. Study-wide background: For the approximately 390 genotyped donors, around 76% fell within the Caucasian-associated ancestry cluster.

PCR was performed using 60 Vbeta and 13 Jbeta primers. Assay: immunoSEQ multiplex PCR; the TCRdb copy retains only in-frame clones and omits some. The repertoire holds 180,000 or so clones, with roughly 79% as singletons. Study-wide points: Most TCR sequences were uncommon, yet certain public TCRs appeared in many donors. An Asian-associated ancestry cluster reportedly showed fewer N-insertions than the approximately 600-donor mean in a later analysis.

The CDR3 is 15 residues long. The V end was cut by 4 bases, the J end by 10 bases, with 17 bases between. CDR1 and CDR2 from the germline V gene are SGHTA and FQGNSA. The receptor's source is a woman in her twenties or thirties in good health and CMV-seropositive. This chain links TRBV7-2 with TRBJ1-6, with D perhaps matching TRBD1 (5 bases). Sample: PBMCs. The CDR3 DNA reads as TGTGCCAGCAGCTCGTCAGTCCAGGGTGAATCACCCCTCCACTTT. Its translation is CASSSSVQGESPLHF.